The clone carrying this TCR beta chain was picked up a small number of times. Its specificity is unknown. J gave up 5 bases and V 6 bases, and 8 bases lay outside the gene matches. Germline values: CDR1 ENHRY, CDR2 SYGVKD. This CDR3 is built from 14 residues. These data originate in a study of T-cell reconstitution after alpha-beta-depleted transplantation in children. Study outcomes and limitations: Hyperexpanded clones declined; after one year, newly produced T cells mostly supplied diversity.

Unique molecular identifiers were incorporated when the TCRbeta library was constructed. From the PCR reads, TCRdb called clonotypes with MiXCR, one entry per CDR3 protein. The sample consists of about 58,000 distinct CDR3 sequences, about 40% of them appearing once. The material was PBMCs, mostly from graft donor cells, obtained 360 days after TCRalphabeta/CD19-depleted stem cell transplant. The rearrangement links TRBV10-3 to TRBJ2-3; 7 bases fit TRBD1. This TCR was recovered from a male patient between 5 and 17 years old who had a stem cell transplant for acute lymphoblastic leukemia, so the T cells may come from the graft donor. CDR3 sequence reads: CAIRAGTEGDTQYF. For the CDR3, the DNA is TGTGCCATCAGAGCCGGGACAGAAGGAGATACGCAGTATTTT.